These T cell receptor beta chains were read from a single sample in a study of CD8+CD57+ T cells in acquired aplastic anemia. TCRdb redid the calling of the reads with MiXCR, one entry per CDR3 protein. The top ten clones hold roughly 0.89% of a sample with a few hundred thousand distinct CDR3 sequences, around 30% of them seen once. The sequenced sample was sorted CD4+, CD8+, or CD8+CD57+ T cells (not recorded which) from PBMCs. The receptors were gathered from a human donor with aplastic anemia. Both conserved end residues are trimmed from each CDR3.

J gene: TRBJ1-1
V gene: TRBV2
CDR3 protein: ASSRGSWGTEAF

J gene: TRBJ1-6
V gene: TRBV6-1
CDR3 protein: ASNIGGLNSPLH

J gene: TRBJ2-3
V gene: TRBV24-1
CDR3 protein: ATMGSGGADTQY

J gene: TRBJ2-3
V gene: TRBV2
CDR3 protein: ASKLASTDTQY

J gene: TRBJ2-7
V gene: TRBV30
CDR3 protein: AWSVLGNEQY

J gene: TRBJ1-1
V gene: TRBV7-6
CDR3 protein: ASSQRDSEAF

J gene: TRBJ2-5
V gene: TRBV3-1
CDR3 protein: ASSQDLGHRPLY

J gene: TRBJ2-3
V gene: TRBV20-1
CDR3 protein: SASGIGAADTQY

J gene: TRBJ2-5
V gene: TRBV20-1
CDR3 protein: SGTPSGLYGGETQY

J gene: TRBJ1-2
V gene: TRBV9
CDR3 protein: ASSAEAQGVPNYGYT

J gene: TRBJ1-1
V gene: TRBV2
CDR3 protein: ASSEQGADTEAF

J gene: TRBJ2-1
V gene: TRBV2
CDR3 protein: ASSGKGAAYNEQF

J gene: TRBJ2-5
V gene: TRBV24-1
CDR3 protein: ATSDPRTGTGETQY

J gene: TRBJ1-2
V gene: TRBV7-2
CDR3 protein: ASTDRAGLYGYT

J gene: TRBJ2-7
V gene: TRBV10-3
CDR3 protein: ASKGLAGPTYEQY

J gene: TRBJ2-7
V gene: TRBV18
CDR3 protein: ASSDGVGAQQY

J gene: TRBJ2-7
V gene: TRBV5-1
CDR3 protein: ASSSAGTGRGDEQY

J gene: TRBJ2-7
V gene: TRBV6-1
CDR3 protein: ASSMGLAGGEGDEQY

J gene: TRBJ1-5
V gene: TRBV24-1
CDR3 protein: ATSDRQRNQPQH

J gene: TRBJ1-4
V gene: TRBV2
CDR3 protein: ASSVYGNEKLF

J gene: TRBJ2-7
V gene: TRBV19
CDR3 protein: ASSIVLGTGNSYEQY

J gene: TRBJ1-1
V gene: TRBV2
CDR3 protein: ASSEGGRRTEAF

J gene: TRBJ2-1
V gene: TRBV5-1
CDR3 protein: ASSFERFFDEQF

J gene: TRBJ1-6
V gene: TRBV6-5
CDR3 protein: ASSYYSSQANNSPLH

J gene: TRBJ1-4
V gene: TRBV7-2
CDR3 protein: ASSLLSDGGNEKLF

J gene: TRBJ2-7
V gene: TRBV27
CDR3 protein: ASSFSRGYEQY

J gene: TRBJ2-1
V gene: TRBV5-1
CDR3 protein: ASSPGTSGNYNEQF

J gene: TRBJ1-3
V gene: TRBV7-2
CDR3 protein: ASSLVPGTGNTIY

J gene: TRBJ1-2
V gene: TRBV25-1
CDR3 protein: ASSEYRAENYGYT

J gene: TRBJ1-1
V gene: TRBV19
CDR3 protein: ASSIVPDTEAF

J gene: TRBJ2-2
V gene: TRBV7-2
CDR3 protein: ASRRTSGGENTGELF

J gene: TRBJ1-4
V gene: TRBV9
CDR3 protein: ASSAWGATNEKLF

J gene: TRBJ1-1
V gene: TRBV19
CDR3 protein: ASSSKSGDTEAF

J gene: TRBJ1-2
V gene: TRBV7-3
CDR3 protein: ASSPSGVLGYT

J gene: TRBJ2-5
V gene: TRBV9
CDR3 protein: ASSVVLGETQY

J gene: TRBJ2-7
V gene: TRBV2
CDR3 protein: ASRLAGVGEQY

J gene: TRBJ1-1
V gene: TRBV5-6
CDR3 protein: ASSGTGSRTEAF

J gene: TRBJ1-2
V gene: TRBV10-3
CDR3 protein: AISAEQGAAVGGYT

J gene: TRBJ1-3
V gene: TRBV4-3
CDR3 protein: ASSQGPRRDTIY

J gene: TRBJ1-5
V gene: TRBV15
CDR3 protein: ATSRDIGGAGQGNQPQH

J gene: TRBJ2-5
V gene: TRBV19
CDR3 protein: ASSIGRPQETQY

J gene: TRBJ1-5
V gene: TRBV2
CDR3 protein: ASNPVDRSRNQPQH

J gene: TRBJ2-7
V gene: TRBV6-5
CDR3 protein: ASRYDRSYEQY

J gene: TRBJ2-7
V gene: TRBV11-1
CDR3 protein: ASSLGFPGQGVDGSYEQY

J gene: TRBJ1-3
V gene: TRBV19
CDR3 protein: ATHAGYSGNTIY